This entry lists 17 T cell receptor beta chains sequenced from one sample in a study of tumor-infiltrating lymphocytes in primary liver carcinoma. Extraction of RNA together with DNA used 20-30 mg of unsorted bulk tissue. Total RNA amounting to 500 ng was the source from which TCR beta cDNA was made with a constant-region primer. Construction of TCR beta libraries relied on three successive nested multiplex PCR rounds employing slightly modified ARM-PCR. The two initial PCR rounds, roughly 11 cycles each, used TRBV1-TRBV30 forward and C-beta reverse primers. TCRdb reanalysed the multiplex PCR reads using MiXCR and keeps one entry per CDR3 protein. The table lists approximately 47,000 distinct CDR3 sequences, around 79% of them singletons. Sequenced material: liver tumor tissue from sampling region 3. The subset was: tumor region T3, left-lateral pole. The source of these receptors is a middle-aged man with primary liver carcinoma and hepatitis B virus infection.

About this clonotype: This may arise from a read error, as a much more abundant clone is one base away. The gene calls are TRBV5-1 and TRBJ2-3; 8 bases are a match to TRBD2. There are 16 residues in the CDR3. Unmatched junction bases numbered 15, after V lost 7 bases and J lost 5 bases. Germline CDR1 SGHRS, CDR2 YFSETQ. DNA of the CDR3: TGCGCCAGCTCGCCAAATAGCGGGACCCCAGTAGATACGCAGTATTTT. It specifies CASSPNSGTPVDTQYF.

Note on this clonotype: A much larger clonotype is one base distant, so this may be a read error. The chain links TRBV7-9 to TRBJ1-4, with D possibly being TRBD1 (5 bases). Germline V gene sequence: CDR1 SEHNR, CDR2 FQNEAQ (reference sequence). The CDR3 sequence is 17 residues long. CDR3 residues: CASSPPWGRETNEELFF. The CDR3 DNA reads as TGTGCCAGCAGCCCCCCATGGGGGAGGGAAACTAATGAAGAACTGTTTTTT. Supplemented by reference TRBV7-9 and TRBJ1-4, the full variable domain reads DTGVSQNPRHKITKRGQNVTFRCDPISEHNRLYWYRQTLGQGPEFLTYFQNEAQLEKSRLLSDRFSAERPKGSFSTLEIQRTEQGDSAMYLCASSPPWGRETNEELFFGSGTQLSVL.

Comments on this clonotype: This may be a read error, as it is one base from a much larger clone. V gene TRBV24-1 combines with J gene TRBJ2-2, with 9 bases that match TRBD2. This CDR3 has 17 residues. The junction had 12 bases not matched to a gene; V was cut back by 4 bases and J by 7 bases. Germline V CDR1 and CDR2: KGHDR, SFDVKD. Written as DNA, the CDR3 is TGTGCCACCAGTGACCGAACTAGCGGGTGTTCGAGCGGGGAGCTGTTTTTT. The encoded protein is CATSDRTSGCSSGELFF.

Note on this clonotype: A junction boundary mismatches the germline segment, possibly from a read error. The chain employs TRBV6-5 and TRBJ1-2; TRBD1 is a possible D gene (5 bases). This CDR3 has 16 amino acids. Germline assignment: CDR1 MNHEY and CDR2 SVGAGI. This CDR3 reads CASRYLRGGRENGYTF. The CDR3 DNA reads TGTGCCAGCAGATACCTGAGGGGAGGCAGGGAAAATGGCTACACATTC.

To note about this clonotype: Germline and junction disagree at one end, which may indicate a read error. The chain recombines TRBV4-2 with TRBJ2-1, with D possibly TRBD2 on 6 matching bases. Germline V gene data show CDR1 as LGHNA and CDR2 as YNFKEQ. The CDR3 runs to 16 residues. The CDR3 bases are TGTGGCAGCAGCCGAGTGGGCCCGGGGGCCTACAATGAGCAGTTCTTC. This sequence encodes CGSSRVGPGAYNEQFF.

This clonotype rates as medium-sized. This rearrangement joins TRBV13 to TRBJ1-1; no clear D gene. This CDR3 has 12 amino acids. The V end was cut by 1 base, the J end by 4 bases, with 4 bases between. Germline lookup yields CDR1 PRHDT and CDR2 FYEKMQ (reference sequence). The CDR3 reads CASSLARTEAFF. The CDR3 bases are TGTGCCAGCAGCTTAGCCCGCACTGAAGCTTTCTTT.

In regard to this clonotype: The conserved phenylalanine or tryptophan is not found at the CDR3 terminus, so this likely reflects a read error. It is unclear where the CDR3 begins or ends on the DNA, so no DNA is shown, and the CDR3 is as TCRdb lists it. This rearrangement joins TRBV7-8 to TRBJ2-1; the D call in the table, TRBD2, was not verified against the DNA. The CDR3 totals 15 residues, both ends included. CDR1 SGHVS and CDR2 FQNEAQ come from the germline V gene. This chain's CDR3 is CASSPGTSGRDELFS.

This clonotype was recorded many times. J is TRBJ2-1 and V is TRBV14; 10 nucleotides line up with TRBD1. The trim removed 5 bases at V and 13 bases at J, leaving 5 bases unmatched. CDR1 is SGHDN and CDR2 is FVKESK in the germline V gene. The CDR3 contains 12 residues. The CDR3 reads CASSYGQGGQFF. CDR3 coding DNA: TGTGCCAGCAGCTATGGACAGGGGGGACAGTTCTTC.

As for this clonotype: A junction end diverges from the germline sequence, so it may reflect a read error. This rearrangement joins TRBV6-5 to TRBJ2-1, with a tentative D call TRBD1 (6 bases). Germline values: CDR1 MNHEY, CDR2 SVGAGI. This CDR3 has 13 residues. CDR3 DNA sequence: TGTGTCAGCAGCCCAACAGGGAAGAATGAGCAGTTCTTC. Its translation is CVSSPTGKNEQFF.

This clonotype was counted ten times or more. This chain connects TRBV7-8 to TRBJ2-7; 9 bases match TRBD2. After removal of 4 bases from V and 0 bases from J, the junction contained 7 bases not matched to a gene. From germline, CDR1 is SGHVS and CDR2 FQNEAQ. CDR3 length equals 16 residues. The CDR3, as DNA: TGTGCCAGCAGCTCCATAGCGGGAGCGACCTCCTACGAGCAGTACTTC. As protein: CASSSIAGATSYEQYF.

Remarks on this clonotype: A junction end diverges from the germline sequence, so it may reflect a read error. The chain joins TRBV11-2 to TRBJ2-3, with no clear D. The J call may be faulty, since TRBJ1-5 better matches the DNA end. This CDR3 spans 16 amino acids. CDR1 is SGHAT and CDR2 is FQNNGV in the germline V gene. CDR3 nucleotides: TGTACCAGCAGTCCCCCGACTAGCGGCAGCACAGATACGCAGCATTTT. Translation: CTSSPPTSGSTDTQHF.

Regarding this clonotype: Relative to the germline gene, one junction end is altered; a read error may explain this. The genes are TRBV11-2 and TRBJ2-3; 10 nucleotides align to TRBD2. The CDR3 spans 16 residues. From germline, CDR1 is SGHAT and CDR2 FQNNGV. CDR3 coding DNA: TGCTCCAGCAGCTTAGAGGGACTAGCGTGGACAGATACGCAGTGTTTT. Translation gives CSSSLEGLAWTDTQCF.

For this clonotype: A read error may account for a junction end that differs from germline. This rearrangement joins TRBV12-3 or TRBV12-4 to TRBJ2-2; 9 bases line up with TRBD2. This CDR3 is 16 amino acids long. Here the CDR3 DNA reads TGTGCCAGCAGTTTGTTAGCGGGAGTAGACACCGGGGAGCTGCTTTTT. This encodes CASSLLAGVDTGELLF.

The rearrangement joins TRBV28 to TRBJ1-1; TRBD1 is a possible D gene (6 bases). Germline loops: CDR1 MDHEN, CDR2 SYDVKM. CDR3 size: 16 residues. V was trimmed by 10 bases and J by 6 bases, leaving 27 bases between them. Here the CDR3 reads CATTLAFVGAGAEAFF. CDR3 nucleotides: TGTGCCACCACCCTTGCCTTTGTGGGGGCAGGGGCTGAAGCTTTCTTT.

This clonotype has just one count. The junction and the germline gene differ at one end; a read error may be behind it. The V call is TRBV11-2, the J call TRBJ2-2; D might be TRBD2 (5 bases). This CDR3 is 16 amino acids long. The germline V gene encodes CDR1 SGHAT and CDR2 FQNNGV. The CDR3 loop is CASSLALAGVTRELFF. Written as DNA, the CDR3 is TGTGCCAGCAGCTTAGCCCTAGCTGGAGTCACCAGGGAGCTGTTTTTT. The full variable domain, in which reference TRBV11-2 and TRBJ2-2 provide the parts outside the CDR3, is EAGVAQSPRYKIIEKRQSVAFWCNPISGHATLYWYQQILGQGPKLLIQFQNNGVVDDSQLPKDRFSAERLKGVDSTLKIQPAKLEDSAVYLCASSLALAGVTRELFFGEGSRLTVL.

This clonotype was seen at least ten times. The chain carries TRBV5-4 and TRBJ2-1, with 8 bases lining up with TRBD2. The CDR3 contains 15 residues. Germline V CDR1 and CDR2: SGHNT, YYREEE (reference sequence). The J segment lost 9 bases and the V segment lost 3 bases, leaving 11 bases of the junction unmatched. CDR3 DNA sequence: TGTGCCAGCAGCTCGGGGATAGCGGGGAGAGCTGAGCAGTTCTTC. This gives the protein CASSSGIAGRAEQFF.

Ten or more counts support this clonotype. The V and J genes are TRBV10-3 and TRBJ2-1; 9 nucleotides line up with TRBD2. The CDR3 covers 16 residues. Germline loops: CDR1 ENHRY, CDR2 SYGVKD. V dropped 11 bases and J dropped 0; count of bases not matched to a gene: 11. The CDR3, as DNA: TGTGCCTTCTCGGCGGGAGGGTTAAGCTCCTACAATGAGCAGTTCTTC. It codes for CAFSAGGLSSYNEQFF.